This passage covers 18 T cell receptor beta chains from one sample sequenced in a study of CD8+ T cells in alopecia areata. Sequencing templates came from extracted RNA that was reverse transcribed into cDNA. The protocol was immunoSEQ multiplex PCR, while the TCRdb copy is restricted to in-frame clones and leaves out a portion. The table lists over 150,000 clones, 60% of them singletons, with over 0.55% in the top ten. Treatment described: oral pan-JAK inhibitor, 5-10 mg twice daily. The specimen comprised CD4+ T cells sorted from blood, sampled at week 4, from a patient treated with tofacitinib. The source of these receptors is a human donor with alopecia areata.

This chain connects TRBV15 to TRBJ2-3; possibly TRBD1 for D (5 bases). The CDR3 consists of 13 residues. Germline lookup yields CDR1 LNHNV and CDR2 YYDKDF (reference sequence). The V gene lost 4 bases and the J gene lost 3 bases, with 8 bases spanning the gap. The CDR3 loop is CATSTRQTDTQYF. CDR3 coding DNA: TGTGCCACCAGCACCCGACAGACAGATACGCAGTATTTT.

The chain has TRBV19 and TRBJ2-1; 7 bases line up with TRBD2. This CDR3 comprises 15 residues. Per the germline V gene, CDR1 is LNHDA and CDR2 is SQIVND (reference sequence). The J segment lost 3 bases and the V segment lost 5 bases, leaving 7 bases of the junction unmatched. In DNA form, the CDR3 reads TGTGCCAGTAGTCCGCTAGCGGAGGACTACAATGAGCAGTTCTTC. It is translated as CASSPLAEDYNEQFF.

The genes are TRBV4-2 and TRBJ2-7; D remains ambiguous. Between the trimmed V and J ends, which lost 1 base and 0 bases, there was a span of 7 bases. The CDR3 is made up of 14 amino acids. Looked up from germline, CDR1 is LGHNA and CDR2 is YNFKEQ. CDR3 nucleotides: TGTGCCAGCAGCCAAGGGGATGCCTCCTACGAGCAGTACTTC. Translating it yields CASSQGDASYEQYF.

V is TRBV5-1 and J is TRBJ2-2, with a tentative D call TRBD2 (7 bases). Germline lookup yields CDR1 SGHRS and CDR2 YFSETQ. The CDR3 runs 16 residues. Trimming stripped 6 bases from V and 7 bases from J, with 22 bases between. This CDR3 is CASTRLSGGRIGELFF. The CDR3 DNA reads TGCGCCAGCACAAGGTTATCCGGGGGGCGCATCGGGGAGCTGTTTTTT.

There are a few counts of this clone. The gene calls are TRBV29-1 and TRBJ1-1; the D is unclear. The CDR3 has 12 amino acids. Trimming cost V 7 bases and J 1 base, with 10 bases left between them. The germline V gene encodes CDR1 SQVTM and CDR2 ANQGSEA. For the CDR3, the DNA is TGCAGCGCAACGGACGAGAACACTGAAGCTTTCTTT. Translation: CSATDENTEAFF.

The rearrangement uses TRBV18 and TRBJ2-6; TRBD1 is a possible D gene (6 bases). The CDR3 runs to 14 residues. Germline V gene sequence: CDR1 KGHSH, CDR2 LQKENI. V dropped 8 bases and J dropped 1 base, with 9 bases sitting between them. The CDR3 coding sequence is TGTGCCAGCCCAGGGGCGTCTGGGGCCAACGTCCTGACTTTC. Translated: CASPGASGANVLTF. The entire variable domain, with the rest obtained from reference TRBV18 and TRBJ2-6, is as follows: NAGVMQNPRHLVRRRGQEARLRCSPMKGHSHVYWYRQLPEEGLKFMVYLQKENIIDESGMPKERFSAEFPKEGPSILRIQQVVRGDSAAYFCASPGASGANVLTFGAGSRLTVL.

This chain joins TRBV6-5 and TRBJ1-1, with D hard to call. V lost 2 bases to trimming and J lost 8 bases, with 6 bases between them. CDR3 length equals 11 residues. CDR1 and CDR2 (germline): MNHEY, SVGAGI. The CDR3, as DNA: TGTGCCAGCAGTTACAATTCCGAAGCTTTCTTT. Translated, it gives CASSYNSEAFF.

This sequence joins TRBV5-1 and TRBJ2-1; TRBD2 might be the D (6 bases). The V end was cut by 2 bases, the J end by 3 bases, with 18 bases between. This CDR3 has 17 amino acids. Germline V gene sequence: CDR1 SGHRS, CDR2 YFSETQ. For the CDR3, the DNA is TGCGCCAGCAGCTTAGACAGACGAGGGACTGGCTACAATGAGCAGTTCTTC. Residues: CASSLDRRGTGYNEQFF.

This clone appeared once. The chain couples TRBV30 to TRBJ2-7; no reliable D call. This CDR3 region has 14 residues. V lost 2 bases to trimming and J lost 3 bases, with 14 bases between them. Per germline, CDR1 GTSNPN and CDR2 SVGIG (reference sequence). CDR3 coding DNA: TGTGCCTGGAGTTTCAAGGGCGGTCTCTACGAGCAGTACTTC. Amino acids: CAWSFKGGLYEQYF.

Turning to this clone: The same CDR3 also results from other DNA sequences found in this sample. The chain combines TRBV7-9 with TRBJ2-5; tentatively, D is TRBD2 (6 bases). Germline V gene data show CDR1 as SEHNR and CDR2 as FQNEAQ (reference sequence). V lost 2 bases to trimming and J lost 1 base, with 8 bases between them. This CDR3 is 14 amino acids long. The CDR3 here is CASSLLGGQETQYF. The CDR3 coding sequence is TGTGCCAGCAGCTTATTGGGGGGCCAAGAGACCCAGTACTTC.

This clone turned up a few times. The rearrangement joins TRBV14 to TRBJ1-1; 7 bases align to TRBD1. CDR3 length: 14 residues. Trimming cost V 1 base and J 9 bases; bases outside gene matches: 8. CDR1 SGHDN and CDR2 FVKESK come from the germline V gene. This CDR3 is CASSQVVSGGKAFF. CDR3 nucleotides: TGTGCCAGCAGCCAAGTGGTCTCAGGGGGTAAAGCTTTCTTT.

The rearrangement links TRBV7-2 to TRBJ2-7, with unresolved D. Trimming pared 2 bases from V and 6 bases from J, leaving 20 bases between. The germline gives CDR1 SGHTA, CDR2 FQGNSA. The CDR3 length is 16 residues. CDR3: CASSLRGGTIRGEQYF. The CDR3 DNA is TGTGCCAGCAGCTTAAGAGGCGGTACTATAAGAGGCGAGCAGTACTTC.

This clone was counted a few times. This chain links TRBV29-1 with TRBJ1-2; 7 bases are a match to TRBD1. The CDR3 loop spans 11 amino acids. The germline V gene has CDR1 SQVTM and CDR2 ANQGSEA. V was pared by 5 bases and J by 7 bases, with 4 bases of the junction left unmatched. CDR3 protein: CSVKGGVGYTF. CDR3 nucleotide sequence: TGCAGCGTTAAAGGGGGCGTTGGCTACACCTTC.

This clone was counted ten times or more. The chain recombines TRBV19 with TRBJ2-3; D ambiguous. CDR3 size: 14 residues. The germline V and J ends were trimmed by 5 bases and 6 bases, with 15 bases remaining between them. Germline V gene lookup returns CDR1 LNHDA and CDR2 SQIVND (reference sequence). The chain's CDR3 is CASSPPAGLDTQYF. DNA for the CDR3: TGTGCCAGTAGTCCTCCCGCCGGGCTGGATACGCAGTATTTT.

The chain joins TRBV6-5 to TRBJ2-3; the match to TRBD1 covers 9 bases. J was trimmed by 0 bases and V by 6 bases; bases with no gene match: 4. The germline gives CDR1 MNHEY, CDR2 SVGAGI. The CDR3 has 15 amino acids. The CDR3 DNA is TGTGCCAGCAGGATCGGGACAGGGAGCACAGATACGCAGTATTTT. This gives the protein CASRIGTGSTDTQYF.

The CDR3 bases are TGTGCCAGCAGTTCTGGGACGAACTCCTACGAGCAGTACTTC. It codes for CASSSGTNSYEQYF. The chain uses TRBV27 and TRBJ2-7, with D perhaps being TRBD1 or TRBD2 (5 bases each). CDR1 MNHEY and CDR2 SMNVEV come from the germline V gene (reference sequence). V dropped 4 bases and J dropped 0 bases, with 10 bases sitting between them. CDR3 length equals 14 residues.

The chain has TRBV5-6 and TRBJ2-2; D might be TRBD2 (5 bases). CDR1 and CDR2 from the germline V gene are SGHDT and YYEEEE. Deletions cut 1 base from V and 5 bases from J, with 12 bases between. The CDR3 is made up of 15 amino acids. The DNA for the CDR3 is TGTGCCAGCAGCTTGAAGGGTTGGAGGACCGGGGAGCTGTTTTTT. It is translated as CASSLKGWRTGELFF.

This CDR3 reads CSGGQSRGIAKRDTGELFF. The CDR3 region has the DNA TGCAGCGGGGGACAGTCCCGAGGGATAGCAAAGCGAGACACCGGGGAGCTGTTTTTT. The V call is TRBV29-1, the J call TRBJ2-2, with TRBD1 matching over 7 bases. This CDR3 has 19 residues. Per the germline V gene, CDR1 is SQVTM and CDR2 is ANQGSEA. V lost 7 bases, J lost 3 bases, and 23 bases stayed unmatched.